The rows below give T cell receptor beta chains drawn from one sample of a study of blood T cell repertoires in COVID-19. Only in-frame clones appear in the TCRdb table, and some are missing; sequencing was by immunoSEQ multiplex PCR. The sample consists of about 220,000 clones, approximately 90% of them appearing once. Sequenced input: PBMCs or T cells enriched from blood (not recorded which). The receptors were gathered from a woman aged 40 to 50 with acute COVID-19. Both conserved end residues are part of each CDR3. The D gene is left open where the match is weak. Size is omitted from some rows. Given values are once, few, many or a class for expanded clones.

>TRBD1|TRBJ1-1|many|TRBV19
TGTGCCAGTAGTCCTCAGACAGGGGGGAAGAGCACTGAAGCTTTCTTT
CASSPQTGGKSTEAFF
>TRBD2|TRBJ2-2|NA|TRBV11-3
TGTGCCAGCAGCTCCGGGAGGGCCCCTCTGGGTACCGGGGAGCTGTTTTTT
CASSSGRAPLGTGELFF
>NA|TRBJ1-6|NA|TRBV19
TGTGCCAGTAGTATACCAGGGGCAGGTTCACCCCTCCACTTT
CASSIPGAGSPLHF
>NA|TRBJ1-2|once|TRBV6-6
TGTGCCAGCAGGACGGGATTAAATGGCTACACCTTC
CASRTGLNGYTF
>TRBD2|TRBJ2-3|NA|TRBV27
TGTGCCAGCAGTTTTGTCCGCGGGGGGGCCAGGGATACGCAGTATTTT
CASSFVRGGARDTQYF
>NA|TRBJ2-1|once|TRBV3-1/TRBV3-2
TGTGCCAGCAGCCAAGATAAGGCGGGGTGGGATAGTGAGCAGTTCTTC
CASSQDKAGWDSEQFF
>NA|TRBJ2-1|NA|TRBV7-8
TGTGCCAGCAGCCCAGCAGGGAACCGAAGGGGTTTGAACAATGAGCAGTTCTTC
CASSPAGNRRGLNNEQFF
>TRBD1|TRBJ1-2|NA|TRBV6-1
TGTGCCAGCAGTGAAAGTGTCGGACAGGGGTATGGCTACACCTTC
CASSESVGQGYGYTF
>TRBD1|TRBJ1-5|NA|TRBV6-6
TGTGCCAGCAGTCCGGACAGGGGGCGCGATCAGCCCCAGCATTTT
CASSPDRGRDQPQHF
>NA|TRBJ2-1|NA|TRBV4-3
TGCGCCAGCAGCCAAGATCGGGCCGTTATCGGGGAGAATGAGCAGTTCTTC
CASSQDRAVIGENEQFF
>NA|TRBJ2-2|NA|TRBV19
TGTGCCAGTAGTACGAATTGGGCGGGTCGGAACACCGGGGAGCTGTTTTTT
CASSTNWAGRNTGELFF
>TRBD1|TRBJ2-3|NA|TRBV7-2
TGTGCCAGCAGCTCCTGGGACAGGGAAACAGATACGCAGTATTTT
CASSSWDRETDTQYF
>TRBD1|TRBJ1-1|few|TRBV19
TGTGCCAGTAGTGTCCGACAGGGGGTAAAAGCGGGAGCTTTCTTT
CASSVRQGVKAGAFF
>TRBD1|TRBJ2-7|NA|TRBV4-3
TGCGCCAGCAGCCAGGGGGGACAGGGTCCCTACGAGCAGTACTTC
CASSQGGQGPYEQYF
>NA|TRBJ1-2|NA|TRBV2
TGTGCCAGCAGTGTTACCACCCGGGGTTTCCGGACAGCCTTGGGCTACACCTTC
CASSVTTRGFRTALGYTF
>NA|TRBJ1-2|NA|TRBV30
TGTGCCTGGAGTGTAGAACAGGGTATCTATGGCTACACCTTC
CAWSVEQGIYGYTF